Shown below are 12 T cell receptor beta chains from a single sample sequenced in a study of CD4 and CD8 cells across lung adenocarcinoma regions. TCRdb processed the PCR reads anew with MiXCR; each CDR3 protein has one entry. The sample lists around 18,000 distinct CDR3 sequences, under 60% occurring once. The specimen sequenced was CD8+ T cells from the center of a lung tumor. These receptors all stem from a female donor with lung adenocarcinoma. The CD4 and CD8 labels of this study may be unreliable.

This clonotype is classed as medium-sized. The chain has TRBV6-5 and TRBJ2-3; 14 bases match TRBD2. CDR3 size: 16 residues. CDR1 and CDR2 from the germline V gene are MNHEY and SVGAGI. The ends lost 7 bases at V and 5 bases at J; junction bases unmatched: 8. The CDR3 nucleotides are TGTGCCAGCACCCAAGGGACTAGCGGGAGAGTAGATACGCAGTATTTT. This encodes CASTQGTSGRVDTQYF.

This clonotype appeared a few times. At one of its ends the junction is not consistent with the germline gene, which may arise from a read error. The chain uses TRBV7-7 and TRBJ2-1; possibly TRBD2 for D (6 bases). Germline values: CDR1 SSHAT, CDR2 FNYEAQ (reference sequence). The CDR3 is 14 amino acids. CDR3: CASSTRPGEETQFF. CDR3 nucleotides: TGTGCTAGCAGCACCCGACCGGGGGAAGAGACCCAGTTCTTC.

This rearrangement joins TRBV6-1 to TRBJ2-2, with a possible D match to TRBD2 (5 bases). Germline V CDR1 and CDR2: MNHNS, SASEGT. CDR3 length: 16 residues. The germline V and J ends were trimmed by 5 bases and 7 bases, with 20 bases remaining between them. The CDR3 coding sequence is TGTGCCAGCAGTAAAGATCCGGGGATAAGGGACGGGGAGCTGTTTTTT. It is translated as CASSKDPGIRDGELFF.

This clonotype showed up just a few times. This CDR3 is CASSLSKGWDEQFF. CDR3 in DNA: TGTGCCAGCAGTTTATCGAAGGGGTGGGATGAGCAGTTCTTC. This sequence joins TRBV27 and TRBJ2-1; TRBD1 is a possible D gene (5 bases). Between the trimmed V and J ends, which lost 0 bases and 8 bases, there was a span of 11 bases. CDR1 MNHEY and CDR2 SMNVEV come from the germline V gene (reference sequence). This CDR3 is 14 amino acids long.

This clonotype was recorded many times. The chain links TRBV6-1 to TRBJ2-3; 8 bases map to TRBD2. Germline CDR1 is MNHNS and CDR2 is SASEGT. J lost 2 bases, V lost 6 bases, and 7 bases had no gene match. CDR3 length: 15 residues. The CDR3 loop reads CASRVPGLDTDTQYF. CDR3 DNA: TGTGCCAGCAGAGTTCCGGGACTAGACACAGATACGCAGTATTTT.

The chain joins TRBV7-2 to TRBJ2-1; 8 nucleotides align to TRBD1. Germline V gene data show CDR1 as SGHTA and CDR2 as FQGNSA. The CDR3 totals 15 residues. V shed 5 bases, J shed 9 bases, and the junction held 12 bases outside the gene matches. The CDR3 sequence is CASSRGGQGTAEQFF. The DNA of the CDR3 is TGTGCCAGCAGCCGAGGAGGACAGGGAACTGCTGAGCAGTTCTTC.

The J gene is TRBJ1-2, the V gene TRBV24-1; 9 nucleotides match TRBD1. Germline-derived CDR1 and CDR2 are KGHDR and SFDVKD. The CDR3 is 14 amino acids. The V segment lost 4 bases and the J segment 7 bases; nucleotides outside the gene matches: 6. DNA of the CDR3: TGTGCCACCAGTGACTCGACAGGGGGAATTGGCTACACCTTC. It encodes CATSDSTGGIGYTF.

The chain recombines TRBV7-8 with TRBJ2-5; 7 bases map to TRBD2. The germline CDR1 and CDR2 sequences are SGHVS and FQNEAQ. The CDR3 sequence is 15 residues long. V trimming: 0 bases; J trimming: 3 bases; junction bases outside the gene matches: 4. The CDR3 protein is CASSLALSGKETQYF. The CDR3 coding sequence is TGTGCCAGCAGCTTAGCGCTCAGCGGGAAAGAGACCCAGTACTTC. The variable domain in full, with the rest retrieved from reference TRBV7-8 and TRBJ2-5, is GAGVSQSPRYKVAKRGQDVALRCDPISGHVSLFWYQQALGQGPEFLTYFQNEAQLDKSGLPSDRFFAERPEGSVSTLKIQRTQQEDSAVYLCASSLALSGKETQYFGPGTRLLVL.

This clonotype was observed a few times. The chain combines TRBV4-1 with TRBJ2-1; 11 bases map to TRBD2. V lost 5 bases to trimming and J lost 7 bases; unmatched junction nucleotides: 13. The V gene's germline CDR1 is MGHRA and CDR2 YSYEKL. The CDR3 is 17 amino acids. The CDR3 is CASSSLTTSGSGNEQFF. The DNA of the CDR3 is TGCGCCAGCAGCTCACTGACAACTAGCGGGAGCGGAAATGAGCAGTTCTTC.

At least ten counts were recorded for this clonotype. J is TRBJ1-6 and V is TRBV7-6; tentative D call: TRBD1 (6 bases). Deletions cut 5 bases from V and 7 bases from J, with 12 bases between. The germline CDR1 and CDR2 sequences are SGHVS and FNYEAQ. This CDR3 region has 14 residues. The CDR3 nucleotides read TGTGCCAGCAGCCTTGGACAGAAGAATTCACCCCTCCACTTT. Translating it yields CASSLGQKNSPLHF.

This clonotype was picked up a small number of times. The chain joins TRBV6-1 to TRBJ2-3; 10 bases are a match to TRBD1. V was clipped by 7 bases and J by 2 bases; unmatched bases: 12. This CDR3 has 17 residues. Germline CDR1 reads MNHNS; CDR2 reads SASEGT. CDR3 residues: CASKRQGATFTTDTQYF. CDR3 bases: TGTGCCAGCAAGAGACAGGGGGCTACCTTTACCACAGATACGCAGTATTTT.

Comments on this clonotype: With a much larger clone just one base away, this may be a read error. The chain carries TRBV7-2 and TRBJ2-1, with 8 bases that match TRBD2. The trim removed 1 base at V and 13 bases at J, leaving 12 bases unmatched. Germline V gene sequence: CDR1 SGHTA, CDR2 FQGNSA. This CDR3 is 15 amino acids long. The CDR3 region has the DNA TGTGCCAGCAGCTTAGGTCCGGGGGGGAGAGAGACCCAGTTCTTC. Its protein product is CASSLGPGGRETQFF.